This T cell receptor (beta chain) is drawn from a study of CXCR3-negative and CXCR3-positive naive CD8 T cells. In the case of this clonotype: Antigen unknown.

The authors made the TRB cDNA libraries by 5' RACE using UMI labels. TCRdb reprocessed the 5' RACE reads and stores each CDR3 protein as one record, lacking DNA. Its table records nearly 110,000 distinct CDR3 sequences. Broader study findings: Naive cells that were CXCR3-positive had more hydrophobic TRB CDR3s (compared with CXCR3-negative naive cells).

The TCR originated in a human donor in good health. Some clones in this sample may be carry-over from other donors' samples. Sequenced: naive CXCR3+ CD8+ T cells from blood. The subset denotes: CD45RO-CCR7+CD27+CD95- naive CD8+ T cells expressing CXCR3 (TNR3+).

CDR3 loop: CASSLGTIRTPNGEPFF. The V and J genes are TRBV5-5 and TRBJ2-2; the TCRdb call, TRBD1, lacks DNA for checking. The CDR3 runs 17 residues. Germline V gene lookup returns CDR1 SGHKS and CDR2 YYEKEE (reference sequence).